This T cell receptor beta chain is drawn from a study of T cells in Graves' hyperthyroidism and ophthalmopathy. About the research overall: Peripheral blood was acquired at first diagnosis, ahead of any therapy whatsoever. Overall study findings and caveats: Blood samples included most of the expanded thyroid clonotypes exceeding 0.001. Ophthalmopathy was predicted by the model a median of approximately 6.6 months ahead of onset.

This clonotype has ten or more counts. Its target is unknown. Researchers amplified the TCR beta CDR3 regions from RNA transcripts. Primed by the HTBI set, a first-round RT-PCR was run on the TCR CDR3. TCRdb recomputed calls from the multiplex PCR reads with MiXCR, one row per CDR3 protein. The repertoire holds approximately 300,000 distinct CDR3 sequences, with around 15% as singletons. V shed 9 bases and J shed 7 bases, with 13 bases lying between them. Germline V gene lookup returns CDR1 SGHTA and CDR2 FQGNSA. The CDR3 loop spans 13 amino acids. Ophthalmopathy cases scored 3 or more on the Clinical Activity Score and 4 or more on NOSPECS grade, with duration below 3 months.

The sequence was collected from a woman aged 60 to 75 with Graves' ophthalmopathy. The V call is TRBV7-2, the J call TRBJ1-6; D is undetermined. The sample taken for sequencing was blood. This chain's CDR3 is CASYQDPNSPLHF. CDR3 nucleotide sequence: TGTGCCAGTTACCAGGACCCGAATTCACCCCTCCACTTT.